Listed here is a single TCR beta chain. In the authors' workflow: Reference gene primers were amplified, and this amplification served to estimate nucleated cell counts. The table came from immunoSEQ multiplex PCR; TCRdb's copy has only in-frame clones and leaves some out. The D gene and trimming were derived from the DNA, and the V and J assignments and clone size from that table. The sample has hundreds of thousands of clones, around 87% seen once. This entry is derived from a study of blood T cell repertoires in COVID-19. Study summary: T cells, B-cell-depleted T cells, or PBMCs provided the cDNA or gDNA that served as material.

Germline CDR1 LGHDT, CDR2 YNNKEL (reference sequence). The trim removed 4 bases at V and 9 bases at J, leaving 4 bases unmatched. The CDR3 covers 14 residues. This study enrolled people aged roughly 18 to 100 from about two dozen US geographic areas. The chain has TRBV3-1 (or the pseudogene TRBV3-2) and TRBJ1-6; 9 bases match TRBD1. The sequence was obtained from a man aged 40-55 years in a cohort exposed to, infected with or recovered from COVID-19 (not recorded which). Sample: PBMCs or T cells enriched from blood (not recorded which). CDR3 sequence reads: CASSLTGGGSPLHF. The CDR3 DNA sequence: TGTGCCAGCAGCCTTACAGGGGGCGGTTCACCCCTCCACTTT.